What follows is one T cell receptor beta chain and its context. This receptor's antigen is unknown. Base qualities are not at hand, and no much larger clone is one base apart. Each collaborating institution followed its own protocols to collect whole blood in K2EDTA tubes. For TCRbeta analysis, collaborators shipped samples as frozen whole blood, isolated PBMCs, or DNA extracted from either of those sample types. These data are taken from a study of blood T cell repertoires in COVID-19 (dated by TCRdb to about 2020). Background for the entire study: Samples covering the acute and convalescent phases of COVID-19 were provided by collaborators in the United States, Italy and Spain. Subjects who had been exposed to COVID-19, were actively infected with it, or had recovered from it provided the deeply sampled blood TCRbeta repertoires that made up the dataset. The samples were drawn from the first 160 participants of the ongoing ImmuneRACE study and from over 950 subjects provided by 6 global collaborators. Where available, HLA class I and class II types were obtained from metadata supplied by the sample provider rather than from assay-based typing. The repertoires were released in a freely available public database meant as a resource for research on the immune response to SARS-CoV-2. The prospective study material was composed of cDNA or gDNA derived from T cells, B-cell-depleted T cells, or PBMCs. Sample metadata almost always included a de-identified subject ID, COVID-19 status, age in years and sex.

The immunoSEQ Assay, a bias-controlled multiplex PCR, was used to amplify TCRbeta CDR3 regions from genomic DNA. The original methods were these. The number of nucleated cells in each sample was estimated from the amplification of reference gene primers within the assay. To quantify the absolute abundance of each unique TCRbeta CDR3 rearrangement, sequence reads were collapsed and filtered. Productive Simpson clonality was computed per sample as the square root of Simpson's diversity index over productive rearrangements. In its TCRdb copy, this immuneACCESS table keeps in-frame sequences only and misses some clones. Where compared with another copy, unresolved V genes explain less than half of these, and the others have no known cause. The V and J calls and clone size are taken from that table; D and trimming were inferred from the DNA. The sample includes about 240,000 clones, with more than 85% observed a single time. Together, the top ten hold 7.1% of the sample.

Relative to germline, V is 1 base shorter and J is 9 bases shorter, with 10 bases between their ends. The germline V gene sets CDR1 to SGHVS and CDR2 to FNYEAQ. The CDR3 goes from the cysteine to the phenylalanine over 13 residues. The entry retains the CDR3 DNA only, 39 bases that are in frame from base 1. The full study reports these points: The quantity of clinical and demographic metadata differed by source and by participant and was supplied without curation.

The clonotype was recovered from a woman in her 70s with active or convalescent COVID-19. Rearrangement joined TRBV7-6 to TRBJ1-5; the D gene cannot be named for sure. The sequenced material came from peripheral blood. The encoded CDR3 is CASSLGQSGPQHF. The DNA sequence is TGTGCCAGCAGCTTAGGCCAGAGCGGGCCCCAGCATTTT.